This T cell receptor (beta chain) is from a study of blood T cell repertoires in COVID-19. Study context: PBMCs, B-cell-depleted T cells, or T cells provided the cDNA or gDNA that made up the material.

V was shortened by 0 bases and J by 3 bases, with 10 bases between the two germline ends. Germline CDR1 is SGHRS and CDR2 is YFSETQ. The CDR3 covers 14 residues. Clones were sequenced by immunoSEQ multiplex PCR, and TCRdb holds only the in-frame ones, with some missing. The sample carries approximately 360,000 clones, approximately 90% recorded once. The source of this sequence is a woman in her 30s with acute COVID-19. The chain employs TRBV5-1 and TRBJ2-7; D is unclear. The sequenced sample was PBMCs or T cells enriched from blood (not recorded which). CDR3 sequence (DNA): TGCGCCAGCAGCTTGGAACGGTCGAGCTACGAGCAGTACTTC. Encoded protein: CASSLERSSYEQYF.